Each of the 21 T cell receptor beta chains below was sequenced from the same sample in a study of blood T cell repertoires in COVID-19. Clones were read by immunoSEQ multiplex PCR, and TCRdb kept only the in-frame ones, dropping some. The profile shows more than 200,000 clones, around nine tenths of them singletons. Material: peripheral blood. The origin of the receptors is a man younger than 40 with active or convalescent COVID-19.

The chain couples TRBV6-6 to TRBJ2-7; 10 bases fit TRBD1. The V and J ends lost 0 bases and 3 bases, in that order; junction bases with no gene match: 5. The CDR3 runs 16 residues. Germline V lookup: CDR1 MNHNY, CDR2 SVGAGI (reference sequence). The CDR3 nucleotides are TGTGCCAGCAGTTACTCGCGACAGGGGGCCAGCTACGAGCAGTACTTC. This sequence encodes CASSYSRQGASYEQYF.

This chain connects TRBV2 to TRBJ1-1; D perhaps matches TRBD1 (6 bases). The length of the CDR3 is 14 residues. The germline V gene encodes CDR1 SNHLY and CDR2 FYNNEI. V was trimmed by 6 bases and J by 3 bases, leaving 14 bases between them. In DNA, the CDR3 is TGTGCCAGCAGCAAACAGGGTGGGGACACTGAAGCTTTCTTT. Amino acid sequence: CASSKQGGDTEAFF.

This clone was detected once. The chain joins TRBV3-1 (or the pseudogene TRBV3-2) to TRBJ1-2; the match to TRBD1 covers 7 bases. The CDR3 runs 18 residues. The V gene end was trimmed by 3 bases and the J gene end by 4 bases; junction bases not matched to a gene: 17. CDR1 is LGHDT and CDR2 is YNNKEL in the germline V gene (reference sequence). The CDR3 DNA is TGTGCCAGCAGCCACGCCGGGACACAATCACGACAGGGCTATGGCTACACCTTC. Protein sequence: CASSHAGTQSRQGYGYTF.

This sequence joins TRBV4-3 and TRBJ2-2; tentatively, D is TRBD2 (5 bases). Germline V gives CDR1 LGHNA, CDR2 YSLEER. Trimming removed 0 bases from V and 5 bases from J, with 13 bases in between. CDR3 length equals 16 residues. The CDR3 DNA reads TGCGCCAGCAGCCAAGATCCACTAGTTATTACCGGGGAGCTGTTTTTT. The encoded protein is CASSQDPLVITGELFF.

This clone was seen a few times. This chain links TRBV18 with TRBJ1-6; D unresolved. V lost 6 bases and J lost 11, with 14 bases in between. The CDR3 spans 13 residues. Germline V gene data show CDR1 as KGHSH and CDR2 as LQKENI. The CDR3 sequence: CASSPEPEPPLHF. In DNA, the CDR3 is TGTGCCAGCTCCCCCGAACCAGAACCACCCCTCCACTTT. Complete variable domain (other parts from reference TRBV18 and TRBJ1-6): NAGVMQNPRHLVRRRGQEARLRCSPMKGHSHVYWYRQLPEEGLKFMVYLQKENIIDESGMPKERFSAEFPKEGPSILRIQQVVRGDSAAYFCASSPEPEPPLHFGNGTRLTVT.

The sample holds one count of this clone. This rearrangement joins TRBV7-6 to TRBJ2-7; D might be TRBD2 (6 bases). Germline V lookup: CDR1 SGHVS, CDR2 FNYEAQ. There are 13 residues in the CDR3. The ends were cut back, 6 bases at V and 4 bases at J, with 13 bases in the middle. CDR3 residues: CASRRGGGYEQYF. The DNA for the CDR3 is TGTGCCAGCAGGAGGGGAGGCGGGTACGAGCAGTACTTC.

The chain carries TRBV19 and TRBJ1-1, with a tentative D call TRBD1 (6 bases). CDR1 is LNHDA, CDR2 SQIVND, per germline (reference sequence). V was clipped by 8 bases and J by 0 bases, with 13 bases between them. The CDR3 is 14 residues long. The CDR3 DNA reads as TGTGCCAGTCACGTACAGGGAATGAACACTGAAGCTTTCTTT. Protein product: CASHVQGMNTEAFF.

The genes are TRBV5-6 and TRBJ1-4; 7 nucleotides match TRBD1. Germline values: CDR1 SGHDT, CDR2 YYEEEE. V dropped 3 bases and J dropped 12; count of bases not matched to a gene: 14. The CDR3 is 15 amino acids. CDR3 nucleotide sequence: TGTGCCAGCAGCTCCGAGAGACAGGGTAGGATGGAACTGTTTTTT. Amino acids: CASSSERQGRMELFF.

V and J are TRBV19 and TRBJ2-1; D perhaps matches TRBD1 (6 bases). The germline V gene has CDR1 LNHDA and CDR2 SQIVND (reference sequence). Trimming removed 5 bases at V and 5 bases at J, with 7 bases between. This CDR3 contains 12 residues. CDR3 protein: CASSWTDNEQFF. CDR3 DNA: TGTGCCAGTAGTTGGACAGACAATGAGCAGTTCTTC.

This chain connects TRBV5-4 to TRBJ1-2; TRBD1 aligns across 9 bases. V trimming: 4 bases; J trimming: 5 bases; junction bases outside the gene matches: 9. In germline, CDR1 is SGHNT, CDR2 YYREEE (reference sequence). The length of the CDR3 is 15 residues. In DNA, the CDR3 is TGTGCCAGCAGCGGATCCCGGGACAGGGTTTATGGCTACACCTTC. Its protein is CASSGSRDRVYGYTF.

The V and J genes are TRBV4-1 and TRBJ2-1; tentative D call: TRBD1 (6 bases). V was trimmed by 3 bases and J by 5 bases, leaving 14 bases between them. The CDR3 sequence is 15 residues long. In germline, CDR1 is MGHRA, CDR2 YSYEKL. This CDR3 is CASSQTGVQDNEQFF. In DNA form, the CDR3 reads TGCGCCAGCAGCCAGACAGGTGTACAAGACAATGAGCAGTTCTTC.

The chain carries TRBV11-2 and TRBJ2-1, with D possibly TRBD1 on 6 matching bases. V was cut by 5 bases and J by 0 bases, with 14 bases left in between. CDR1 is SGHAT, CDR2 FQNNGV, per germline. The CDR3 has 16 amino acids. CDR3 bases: TGTGCCAGCAGCACCCAAACAGGGACCTCCTACAATGAGCAGTTCTTC. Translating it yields CASSTQTGTSYNEQFF.

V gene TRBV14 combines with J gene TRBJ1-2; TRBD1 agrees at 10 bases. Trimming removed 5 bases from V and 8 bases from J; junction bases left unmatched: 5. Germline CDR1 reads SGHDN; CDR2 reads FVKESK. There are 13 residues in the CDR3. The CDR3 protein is CASSAGQGFGYTF. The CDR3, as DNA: TGTGCCAGCAGCGCGGGACAGGGGTTCGGCTACACCTTC.

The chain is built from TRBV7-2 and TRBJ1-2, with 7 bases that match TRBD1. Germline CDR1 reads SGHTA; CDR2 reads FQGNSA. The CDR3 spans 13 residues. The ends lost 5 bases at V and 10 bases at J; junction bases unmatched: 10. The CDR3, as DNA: TGTGCCAGCAGCGAGGGACAGCTAGAAATCTACACCTTC. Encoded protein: CASSEGQLEIYTF.

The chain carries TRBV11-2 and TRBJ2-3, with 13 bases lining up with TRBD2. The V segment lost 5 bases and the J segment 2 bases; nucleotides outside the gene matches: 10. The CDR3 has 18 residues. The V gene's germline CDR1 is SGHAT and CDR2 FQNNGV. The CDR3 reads CASSGPGLAGFFTDTQYF. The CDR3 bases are TGTGCCAGCAGCGGCCCGGGACTAGCGGGGTTTTTCACAGATACGCAGTATTTT.

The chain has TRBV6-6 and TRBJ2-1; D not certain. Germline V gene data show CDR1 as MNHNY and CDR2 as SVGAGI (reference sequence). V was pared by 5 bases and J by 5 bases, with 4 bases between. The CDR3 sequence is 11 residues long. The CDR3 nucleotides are TGTGCCAGCAGTGAGAACAATGAGCAGTTCTTC. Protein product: CASSENNEQFF.

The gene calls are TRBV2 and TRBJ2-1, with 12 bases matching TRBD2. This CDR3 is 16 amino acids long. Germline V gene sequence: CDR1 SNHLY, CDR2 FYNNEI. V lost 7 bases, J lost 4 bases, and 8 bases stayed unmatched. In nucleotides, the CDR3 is TGTGCCAGCAAACCGACTAGCGGGAGAAAATACAATGAGCAGTTCTTC. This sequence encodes CASKPTSGRKYNEQFF.

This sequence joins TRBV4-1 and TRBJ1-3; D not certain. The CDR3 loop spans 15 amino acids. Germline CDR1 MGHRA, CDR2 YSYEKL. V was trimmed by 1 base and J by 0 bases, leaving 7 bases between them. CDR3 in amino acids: CASSQAVSSGNTIYF. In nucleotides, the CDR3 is TGCGCCAGCAGCCAAGCGGTAAGCTCTGGAAACACCATATATTTT.

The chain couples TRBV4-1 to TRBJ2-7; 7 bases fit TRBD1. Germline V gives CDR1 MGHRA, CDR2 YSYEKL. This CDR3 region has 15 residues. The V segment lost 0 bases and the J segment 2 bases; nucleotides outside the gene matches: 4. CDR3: CASSQDKGTAYEQYF. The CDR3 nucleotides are TGCGCCAGCAGCCAAGATAAAGGGACAGCCTACGAGCAGTACTTC.

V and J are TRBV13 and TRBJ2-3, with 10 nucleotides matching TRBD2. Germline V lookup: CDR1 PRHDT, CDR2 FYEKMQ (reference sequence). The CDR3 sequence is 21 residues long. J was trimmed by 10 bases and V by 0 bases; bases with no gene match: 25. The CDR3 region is CASSLGLRLAGAPGKGYAQYF. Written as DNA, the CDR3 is TGTGCCAGCAGCTTAGGCCTTCGGCTAGCGGGGGCCCCCGGCAAGGGTTACGCGCAGTATTTT.

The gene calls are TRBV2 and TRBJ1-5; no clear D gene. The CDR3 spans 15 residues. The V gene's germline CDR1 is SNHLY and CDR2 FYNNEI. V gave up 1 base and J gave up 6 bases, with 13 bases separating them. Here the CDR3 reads CASSEGYSRSQPQHF. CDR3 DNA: TGTGCCAGCAGTGAAGGGTACAGTCGTTCTCAGCCCCAGCATTTT. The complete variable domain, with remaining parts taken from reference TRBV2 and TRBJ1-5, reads EPEVTQTPSHQVTQMGQEVILRCVPISNHLYFYWYRQILGQKVEFLVSFYNNEISEKSEIFDDQFSVERPDGSNFTLKIRSTKLEDSAMYFCASSEGYSRSQPQHFGDGTRLSIL.